The sequence of this T cell receptor (beta chain) was determined in a study of T cells in Graves' hyperthyroidism and ophthalmopathy. Amplification yielded TCR beta CDR3 regions, with RNA transcripts as the source. When the TCR CDR3 underwent first-round RT-PCR, the HTBI primer set was used. A single record per CDR3 protein comes from TCRdb applying MiXCR to the multiplex PCR reads. The sample contains around 380,000 distinct CDR3 sequences, less than 15% of which appear only once. V dropped 0 bases and J dropped 2 bases, with 8 bases sitting between them. CDR1 and CDR2 (germline): SGHTS, YDEGEE. The CDR3 sequence is 14 residues long. More than 8.5 ml of fresh peripheral blood supplied the PBMCs. This clonotype was recorded a few times.

The chain couples TRBV5-8 to TRBJ1-1; D call uncertain. This sequence was found in a man aged 25 to 40 with Graves' hyperthyroidism that later progressed to Graves' ophthalmopathy. The sequencing input was blood. CDR3 protein: CASSLGRQNTEAFF. CDR3 nucleotides: TGTGCCAGCAGCTTGGGCAGGCAAAACACTGAAGCTTTCTTT.